Included here is one T cell receptor beta chain sequence, with context. The sample is drawn from a study of T cell changes during pregnancy in multiple sclerosis. This CDR3 has 16 amino acids. Germline loops: CDR1 SGHTA, CDR2 FQGNSA. V was trimmed by 1 base and J by 10 bases, leaving 17 bases between them. The repertoire was sequenced with immunoSEQ multiplex PCR; TCRdb's copy has only in-frame clones and lacks some. The repertoire has roughly 40,000 clones, roughly nine tenths of them found once; the top ten carry approximately 0.71%. The chain employs TRBV7-2 and TRBJ1-6; weak D call: TRBD1 (5 bases). The material sequenced was CD4+ T cells from peripheral blood mononuclear cells, taken before pregnancy. This TCR derives from a female donor with multiple sclerosis, enrolled in a pregnancy study. CDR3 sequence: CASSLEGGGAGSPLHF. The CDR3 region has the DNA TGTGCCAGCAGCTTAGAGGGAGGAGGGGCCGGGTCACCCCTCCACTTT.